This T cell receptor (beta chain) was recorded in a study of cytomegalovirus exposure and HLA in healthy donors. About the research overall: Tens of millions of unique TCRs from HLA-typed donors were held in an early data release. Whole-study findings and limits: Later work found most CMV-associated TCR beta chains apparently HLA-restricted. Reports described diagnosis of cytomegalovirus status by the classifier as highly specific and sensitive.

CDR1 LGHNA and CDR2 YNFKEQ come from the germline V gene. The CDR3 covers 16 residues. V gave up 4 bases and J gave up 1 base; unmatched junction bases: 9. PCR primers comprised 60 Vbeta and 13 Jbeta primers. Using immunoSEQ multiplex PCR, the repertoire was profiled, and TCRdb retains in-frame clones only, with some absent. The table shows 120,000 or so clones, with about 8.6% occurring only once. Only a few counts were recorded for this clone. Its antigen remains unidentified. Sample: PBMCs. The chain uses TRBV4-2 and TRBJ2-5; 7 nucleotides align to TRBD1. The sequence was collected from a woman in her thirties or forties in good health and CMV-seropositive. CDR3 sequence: CASSPRTGEFQETQYF. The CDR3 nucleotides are TGTGCCAGCAGCCCCCGGACAGGAGAATTCCAAGAGACCCAGTACTTC.